This T cell receptor beta chain was documented in a study of shared clonotypes between healthy human individuals. CDR1 is SQVTM, CDR2 ANQGSEA, per germline. This CDR3 has 12 amino acids. J lost 3 bases, V lost 6 bases, and 4 bases had no gene match. Recent vaccinations or acute infections were absent in the healthy HIV-negative adult donors. The deep-level immunoSEQ assay was used. Using immunoSEQ multiplex PCR, the repertoire was profiled, and TCRdb retains in-frame clones only, with some absent. The profile shows about half a million clones, roughly 80% of them singletons. Source material: PBMCs. This clonotype was sampled from a middle-aged woman in good health. Some clones in this sample may be carry-over from other donors' samples. This chain connects TRBV29-1 to TRBJ1-2; 7 nucleotides line up with TRBD1. As DNA, the CDR3 is TGCAGCGTCTTTCAGGGGGACTATGGCTACACCTTC. Protein sequence: CSVFQGDYGYTF.